Listed here is a single T cell receptor beta chain. Its antigen is not known. This sample is drawn from a study of T cell repertoires in ileal Crohn's disease. The data were produced by immunoSEQ multiplex PCR, yet TCRdb's version contains in-frame clones alone and is incomplete. The sample consists of 17,000 or so clones, around 88% of them appearing once. Adults with ileal or ileocolonic Crohn's disease and an indication for resection were eligible. Study conclusions and caveats: Active smokers at surgery had more clonal expansions than non-smokers.

Trimming shortened V by 4 bases and J by 5 bases, and 11 bases separated the two germline ends. CDR1 and CDR2 (germline): SGHTA, FQGNSA. The length of the CDR3 is 14 residues. This TCR derives from an adult with Crohn's disease. The genes are TRBV7-2 and TRBJ2-2; D is ambiguous. The sequencing sample was made of ileal tissue. The CDR3 nucleotides are TGTGCCAGCAGCTCCCGGAGTATAACCGGGGAGCTGTTTTTT. As protein: CASSSRSITGELFF.